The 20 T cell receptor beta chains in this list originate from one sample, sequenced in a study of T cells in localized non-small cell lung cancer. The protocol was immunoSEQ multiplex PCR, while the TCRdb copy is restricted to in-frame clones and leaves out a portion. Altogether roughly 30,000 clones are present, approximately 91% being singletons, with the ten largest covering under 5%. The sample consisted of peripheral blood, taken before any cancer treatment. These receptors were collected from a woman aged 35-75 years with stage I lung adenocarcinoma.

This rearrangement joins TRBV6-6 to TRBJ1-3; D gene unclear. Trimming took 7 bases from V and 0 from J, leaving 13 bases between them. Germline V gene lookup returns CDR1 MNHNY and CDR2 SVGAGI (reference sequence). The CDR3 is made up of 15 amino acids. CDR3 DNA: TGTGCCAGCACCCTGGTCCCGAGCTCTGGAAACACCATATATTTT. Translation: CASTLVPSSGNTIYF.

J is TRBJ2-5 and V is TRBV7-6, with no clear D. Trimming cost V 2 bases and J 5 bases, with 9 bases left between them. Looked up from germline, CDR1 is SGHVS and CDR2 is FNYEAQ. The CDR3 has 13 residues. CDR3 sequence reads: CASSLSYRETQYF. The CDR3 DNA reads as TGTGCCAGCAGCTTATCTTACCGGGAGACCCAGTACTTC.

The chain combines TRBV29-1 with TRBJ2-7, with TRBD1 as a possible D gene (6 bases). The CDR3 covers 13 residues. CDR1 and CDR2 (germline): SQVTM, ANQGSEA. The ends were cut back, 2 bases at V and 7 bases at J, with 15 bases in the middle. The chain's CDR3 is CSVEPDSRGEQYF. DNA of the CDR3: TGCAGCGTTGAACCGGACAGCAGGGGAGAGCAGTACTTC.

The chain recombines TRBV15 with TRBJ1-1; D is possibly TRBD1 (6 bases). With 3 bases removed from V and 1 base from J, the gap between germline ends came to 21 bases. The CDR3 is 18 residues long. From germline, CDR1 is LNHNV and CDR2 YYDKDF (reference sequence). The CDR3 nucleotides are TGTGCCACCAGCAGCGCTCAGGAGGGGAGGGGGGCGAACACTGAAGCTTTCTTT. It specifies CATSSAQEGRGANTEAFF.

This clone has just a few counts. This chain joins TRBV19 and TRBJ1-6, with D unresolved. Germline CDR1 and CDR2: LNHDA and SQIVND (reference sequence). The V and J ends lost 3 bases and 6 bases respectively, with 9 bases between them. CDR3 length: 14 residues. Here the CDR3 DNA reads TGTGCCAGTAGTATTGGGCAGCTTAATTCACCCCTCCACTTT. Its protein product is CASSIGQLNSPLHF.

The CDR3 reads CASSLEADDEKLFF. CDR3 coding DNA: TGCGCCAGCAGCTTGGAGGCAGATGATGAAAAACTGTTTTTT. The chain carries TRBV5-1 and TRBJ1-4; D gene ambiguous. The CDR3 is 14 residues long. Trimming took 0 bases from V and 6 from J, leaving 9 bases between them. Germline V gene lookup returns CDR1 SGHRS and CDR2 YFSETQ.

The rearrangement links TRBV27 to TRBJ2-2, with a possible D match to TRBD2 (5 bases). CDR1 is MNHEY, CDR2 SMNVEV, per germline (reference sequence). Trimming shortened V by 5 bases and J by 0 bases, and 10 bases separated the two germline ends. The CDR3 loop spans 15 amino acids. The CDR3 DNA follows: TGTGCCAGCAGTCGAGCGGTGACGAACACCGGGGAGCTGTTTTTT. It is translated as CASSRAVTNTGELFF.

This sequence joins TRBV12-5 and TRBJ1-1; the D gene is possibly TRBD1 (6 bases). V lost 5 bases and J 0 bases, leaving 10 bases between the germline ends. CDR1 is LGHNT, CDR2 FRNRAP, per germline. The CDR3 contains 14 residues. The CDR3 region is CASGGQTMNTEAFF. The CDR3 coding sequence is TGTGCTAGTGGTGGACAGACTATGAACACTGAAGCTTTCTTT.

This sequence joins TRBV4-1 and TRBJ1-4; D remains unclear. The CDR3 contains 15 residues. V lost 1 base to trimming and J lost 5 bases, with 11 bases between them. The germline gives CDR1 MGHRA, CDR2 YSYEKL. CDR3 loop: CASSQVSRSNEKLFF. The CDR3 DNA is TGCGCCAGCAGCCAAGTGTCCCGATCCAATGAAAAACTGTTTTTT.

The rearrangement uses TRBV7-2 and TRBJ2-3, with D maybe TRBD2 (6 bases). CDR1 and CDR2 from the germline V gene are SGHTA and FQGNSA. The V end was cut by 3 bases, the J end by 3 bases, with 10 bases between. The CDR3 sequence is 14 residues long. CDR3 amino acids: CASSLGGLTDTQYF. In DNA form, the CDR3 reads TGTGCCAGCAGCTTGGGAGGATTAACAGATACGCAGTATTTT.

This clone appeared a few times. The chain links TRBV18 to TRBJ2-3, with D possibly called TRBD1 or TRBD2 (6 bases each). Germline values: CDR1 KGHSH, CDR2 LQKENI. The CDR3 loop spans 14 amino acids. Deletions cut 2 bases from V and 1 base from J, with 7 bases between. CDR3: CASSPRGGTDTQYF. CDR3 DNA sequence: TGTGCCAGCTCACCAAGGGGGGGCACAGATACGCAGTATTTT.

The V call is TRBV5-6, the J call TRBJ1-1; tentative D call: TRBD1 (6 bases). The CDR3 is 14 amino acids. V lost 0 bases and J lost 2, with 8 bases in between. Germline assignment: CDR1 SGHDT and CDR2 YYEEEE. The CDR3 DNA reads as TGTGCCAGCAGCTTGGGACAGGCAAACACTGAAGCTTTCTTT. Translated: CASSLGQANTEAFF. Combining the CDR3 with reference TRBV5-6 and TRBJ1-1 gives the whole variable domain DAGVTQSPTHLIKTRGQQVTLRCSPKSGHDTVSWYQQALGQGPQFIFQYYEEEERQRGNFPDRFSGHQFPNYSSELNVNALLLGDSALYLCASSLGQANTEAFFGQGTRLTVV.

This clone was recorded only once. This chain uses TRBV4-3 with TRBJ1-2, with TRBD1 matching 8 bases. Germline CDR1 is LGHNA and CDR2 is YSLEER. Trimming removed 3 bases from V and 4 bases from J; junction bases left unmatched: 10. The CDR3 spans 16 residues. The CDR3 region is CASSQYSTGQAYGYTF. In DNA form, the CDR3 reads TGCGCCAGCAGCCAGTACTCAACGGGACAGGCCTATGGCTACACCTTC.

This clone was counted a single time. CDR3 residues: CASSWDRNYGYTF. The CDR3 DNA reads TGTGCCAGCAGTTGGGACAGGAACTATGGCTACACCTTC. The chain couples TRBV27 to TRBJ1-2; TRBD1 aligns across 8 bases. From germline, CDR1 is MNHEY and CDR2 SMNVEV (reference sequence). The CDR3 has 13 amino acids. Unmatched junction bases numbered 0, after V lost 4 bases and J lost 2 bases.

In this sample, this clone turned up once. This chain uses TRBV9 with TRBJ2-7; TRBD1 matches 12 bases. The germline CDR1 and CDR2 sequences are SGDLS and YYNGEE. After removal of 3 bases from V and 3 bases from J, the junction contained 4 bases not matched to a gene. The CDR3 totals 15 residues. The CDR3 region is CASSAGTGGVYEQYF. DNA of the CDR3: TGTGCCAGCAGCGCCGGGACAGGGGGCGTCTACGAGCAGTACTTC. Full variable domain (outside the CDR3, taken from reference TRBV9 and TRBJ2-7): DSGVTQTPKHLITATGQRVTLRCSPRSGDLSVYWYQQSLDQGLQFLIQYYNGEERAKGNILERFSAQQFPDLHSELNLSSLELGDSALYFCASSAGTGGVYEQYFGPGTRLTVT.

The CDR3 loop is CASSPRRENQETQYF. The CDR3 nucleotides read TGTGCCAGCAGCCCGCGTAGGGAGAACCAAGAGACCCAGTACTTC. The chain links TRBV7-2 to TRBJ2-5; perhaps TRBD2 as D (5 bases). The V and J ends lost 5 bases and 0 bases respectively, with 13 bases between them. CDR1 SGHTA and CDR2 FQGNSA come from the germline V gene. The CDR3 extends over 15 amino acids.

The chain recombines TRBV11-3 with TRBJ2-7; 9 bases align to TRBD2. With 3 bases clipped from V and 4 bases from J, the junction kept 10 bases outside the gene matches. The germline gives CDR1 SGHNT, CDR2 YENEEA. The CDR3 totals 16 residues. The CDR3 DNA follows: TGTGCCAGCAGCTTGGGAATAGCGGGGGCCGGGTACGAGCAGTACTTC. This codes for CASSLGIAGAGYEQYF.

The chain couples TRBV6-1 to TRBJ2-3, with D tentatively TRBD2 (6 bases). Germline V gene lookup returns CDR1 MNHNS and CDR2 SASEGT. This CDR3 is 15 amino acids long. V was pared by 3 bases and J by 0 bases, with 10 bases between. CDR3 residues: CASSDRGSSTDTQYF. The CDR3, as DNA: TGTGCCAGCAGTGATCGGGGGAGCAGCACAGATACGCAGTATTTT.

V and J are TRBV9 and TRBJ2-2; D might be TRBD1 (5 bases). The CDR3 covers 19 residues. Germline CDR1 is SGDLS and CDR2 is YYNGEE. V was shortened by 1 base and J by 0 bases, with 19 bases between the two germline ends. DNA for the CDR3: TGTGCCAGCAGCGTACCTCCCCTCTACAGGAAACCGAACACCGGGGAGCTGTTTTTT. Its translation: CASSVPPLYRKPNTGELFF.

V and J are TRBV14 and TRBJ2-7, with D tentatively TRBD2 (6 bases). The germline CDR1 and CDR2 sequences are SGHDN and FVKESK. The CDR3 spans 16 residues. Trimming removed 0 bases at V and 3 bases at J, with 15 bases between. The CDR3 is CASSQDGGSLNYEQYF. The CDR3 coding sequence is TGTGCCAGCAGCCAAGATGGAGGGTCACTAAACTACGAGCAGTACTTC.